This TCR beta chain was profiled in a study of OX40 agonist ivuxolimab in advanced cancers. The study, taken as a whole, reports: Both CD4+ and CD8+ T cell populations in blood had undergone clonal expansion by week 6 at 0.1 to 3.0 mg/kg.

V trimming: 3 bases; J trimming: 1 base; junction bases outside the gene matches: 6. The CDR3 is 16 amino acids. Germline CDR1 and CDR2: LNHDA and SQIVND (reference sequence). In the case of this clone: Its specificity is not known.

Systemic immunosuppression or autoimmune disease history was grounds to exclude patients. Assay: immunoSEQ multiplex PCR; the TCRdb copy retains only in-frame clones and omits some. The sample has under 45,000 clones, 65% to 80% seen once. This receptor was taken from an adult with an advanced solid tumor such as melanoma, head and neck, liver or kidney cancer. The V call is TRBV19, the J call TRBJ1-3; TRBD1 agrees at 7 bases. This material consisted of CD4+ or CD8+ T cells sorted from blood, taken in a trial of the OX40 agonist ivuxolimab. The DNA for the CDR3 is TGTGCCAGTAGTATTGGTAACAGGGGTTCTGGAAACACCATATATTTT. Translated: CASSIGNRGSGNTIYF. The whole variable domain, filled in from reference TRBV19 and TRBJ1-3, reads DGGITQSPKYLFRKEGQNVTLSCEQNLNHDAMYWYRQDPGQGLRLIYYSQIVNDFQKGDIAEGYSVSREKKESFPLTVTSAQKNPTAFYLCASSIGNRGSGNTIYFGEGSWLTVV.